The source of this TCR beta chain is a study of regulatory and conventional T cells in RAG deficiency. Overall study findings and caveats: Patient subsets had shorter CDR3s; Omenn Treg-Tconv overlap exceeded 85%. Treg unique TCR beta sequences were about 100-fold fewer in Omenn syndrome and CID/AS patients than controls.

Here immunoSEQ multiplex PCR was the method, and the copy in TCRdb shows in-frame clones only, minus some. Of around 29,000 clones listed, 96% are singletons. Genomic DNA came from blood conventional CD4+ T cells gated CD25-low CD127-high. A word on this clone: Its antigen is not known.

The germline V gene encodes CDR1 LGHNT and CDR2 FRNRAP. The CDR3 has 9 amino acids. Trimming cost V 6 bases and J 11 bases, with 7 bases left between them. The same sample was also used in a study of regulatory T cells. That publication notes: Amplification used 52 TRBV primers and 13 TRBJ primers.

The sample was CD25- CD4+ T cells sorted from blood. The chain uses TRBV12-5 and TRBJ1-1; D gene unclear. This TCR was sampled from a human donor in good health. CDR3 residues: CASGEVAFF. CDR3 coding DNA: TGTGCTAGTGGGGAGGTGGCTTTCTTT.